There are many counts of the clone carrying this T cell receptor (beta chain). In germline, CDR1 is SGHTA, CDR2 FQGNSA. V shed 5 bases and J shed 3 bases, with 17 bases lying between them. The CDR3 contains 15 residues. The data originate from a study of early T cells in non-severe SARS-CoV-2 infection. cDNA molecules, individually, were tagged with unique molecular identifiers. MiXCR was run by TCRdb on the 5' RACE reads, yielding one entry per CDR3 protein. The data show over 85,000 distinct CDR3 sequences, around 13% seen once. Sequencing was performed on whole blood. J is TRBJ2-7 and V is TRBV7-2; no clear D gene. The sequence was collected from an adult who was a healthcare worker with PCR-confirmed SARS-CoV-2 infection or an uninfected control (not recorded which). CDR3 sequence reads: CASSPVAVPFYEQYF. CDR3 in DNA: TGTGCCAGCAGCCCCGTGGCGGTACCTTTCTACGAGCAGTACTTC.